The 16 T cell receptor beta chains below were found in one sample sequenced in a study of cytomegalovirus exposure and HLA in healthy donors. 13 Jbeta primers and 60 Vbeta primers were used for the PCR. Sequenced by immunoSEQ multiplex PCR; TCRdb stores in-frame clones only, minus some. Among some 80,000 clones, more than 60% were seen once, and the ten largest hold 5.9%. The source material was PBMCs. These receptors were obtained from a man younger than 35 in good health and CMV-seropositive.

The gene calls are TRBV10-2 and TRBJ2-3, with unresolved D. The CDR3 is made up of 14 amino acids. Germline V gene lookup returns CDR1 WSHSY and CDR2 SAAADI. V was shortened by 4 bases and J by 0 bases, with 8 bases between the two germline ends. The CDR3 loop is CASSGLASTDTQYF. In DNA, the CDR3 is TGCGCCAGCAGTGGACTGGCAAGCACAGATACGCAGTATTTT.

The rearrangement joins TRBV5-1 to TRBJ2-1; no clear D gene. CDR1 is SGHRS and CDR2 is YFSETQ in the germline V gene. This CDR3 is built from 12 residues. Trimming cost V 2 bases and J 4 bases, with 4 bases left between them. CDR3 in amino acids: CASSFLYNEQFF. In DNA, the CDR3 is TGCGCCAGCAGCTTCTTATACAATGAGCAGTTCTTC.

This clone was seen just once. Germline is not matched at one junction end, which may reflect a read error. The V and J genes are TRBV15 and TRBJ2-3, with D hard to call. The V gene's germline CDR1 is LNHNV and CDR2 YYDKDF (reference sequence). CDR3 size: 11 residues. This CDR3 reads CATSRRTIPHF. The CDR3 DNA reads as TGTGCCACCAGCAGAAGAACAATTCCGCATTTT.

The chain employs TRBV25-1 and TRBJ2-3; unclear D gene. This CDR3 is 12 amino acids long. The germline V and J ends were trimmed by 2 bases and 8 bases, with 8 bases remaining between them. Germline-derived CDR1 and CDR2 are MGHDK and SYGVNS. Here the CDR3 DNA reads TGTGCCAGCAGTGAAGGCGGCCGTACGCAGTATTTT. It translates to CASSEGGRTQYF.

V gene TRBV28 combines with J gene TRBJ2-7; 7 nucleotides line up with TRBD2. Germline loops: CDR1 MDHEN, CDR2 SYDVKM. The CDR3 contains 14 residues. After removal of 3 bases from V and 7 bases from J, the junction contained 9 bases not matched to a gene. This chain's CDR3 is CASSLASGSWEQYF. In nucleotides, the CDR3 is TGTGCCAGCAGTTTGGCTAGCGGAAGTTGGGAGCAGTACTTC.

Remarks on this clone: This same CDR3 is encoded by further DNA sequences in the sample. The rearrangement uses TRBV5-6 and TRBJ1-1; no clear D gene. The germline V gene has CDR1 SGHDT and CDR2 YYEEEE. The CDR3 runs to 11 residues. CDR3 nucleotide sequence: TGTGCTAGCGCCGGCGGGGCTGAAGCTTTCTTT. It yields the protein CASAGGAEAFF.

The genes are TRBV9 and TRBJ2-1; 7 bases line up with TRBD2. This CDR3 comprises 15 residues. V lost 3 bases to trimming and J lost 2 bases; unmatched junction nucleotides: 5. Germline CDR1 reads SGDLS; CDR2 reads YYNGEE. The CDR3 here is CASSASSGAYNEQFF. The CDR3 nucleotides read TGTGCCAGCAGCGCCTCTAGCGGAGCCTACAATGAGCAGTTCTTC.

This rearrangement joins TRBV10-2 to TRBJ2-7; 8 nucleotides match TRBD2. Germline V CDR1 and CDR2: WSHSY, SAAADI. Trimming took 6 bases from V and 2 from J; bases not matched to a gene: 9. This CDR3 is 15 amino acids long. The CDR3 loop reads CASRERTSRTYEQYF. Here the CDR3 DNA reads TGCGCCAGCAGAGAAAGGACTAGCAGGACCTACGAGCAGTACTTC.

The J gene is TRBJ2-3, the V gene TRBV10-3; 11 nucleotides align to TRBD2. The junction had 3 bases not matched to a gene; V was cut back by 7 bases and J by 0 bases. The CDR3 sequence is 15 residues long. CDR1 is ENHRY and CDR2 is SYGVKD in the germline V gene. The CDR3: CAITLAGASTDTQYF. CDR3 in DNA: TGTGCCATCACACTAGCGGGAGCGAGCACAGATACGCAGTATTTT.

The V gene is TRBV7-9, the J gene TRBJ1-5, with TRBD1 matching over 8 bases. Germline CDR1 and CDR2: SEHNR and FQNEAQ (reference sequence). The CDR3 consists of 15 residues. V shed 5 bases, J shed 6 bases, and the junction held 9 bases outside the gene matches. CDR3 sequence: CASSPQGAVPQPQHF. CDR3 DNA: TGTGCCAGCAGCCCCCAGGGGGCGGTTCCTCAGCCCCAGCATTTT.

The chain carries TRBV25-1 and TRBJ2-2; D possibly corresponds to TRBD2 (7 bases). CDR3 length: 18 amino acids. Germline V gene data show CDR1 as MGHDK and CDR2 as SYGVNS. Trimming pared 2 bases from V and 5 bases from J, leaving 21 bases between. This CDR3 reads CASSERLWEGGNTGELFF. CDR3 in DNA: TGTGCCAGCAGTGAACGACTATGGGAGGGGGGAAATACCGGGGAGCTGTTTTTT. Drawing the rest from reference TRBV25-1 and TRBJ2-2, the complete variable domain is EADIYQTPRYLVIGTGKKITLECSQTMGHDKMYWYQQDPGMELHLIHYSYGVNSTEKGDLSSESTVSRIRTEHFPLTLESARPSHTSQYLCASSERLWEGGNTGELFFGEGSRLTVL.

In the case of this clone: At one boundary the junction diverges from the germline segment, which might be a read error. This sequence joins TRBV2 and TRBJ1-5, with 12 positions matching TRBD1. Per the germline V gene, CDR1 is SNHLY and CDR2 is FYNNEI. The CDR3 runs to 14 residues. CDR3 nucleotide sequence: TGTACCAGCCGGGGACAGGGGGCCGTTCAGCCCCAGCATTTT. As protein: CTSRGQGAVQPQHF.

The chain combines TRBV6-6 with TRBJ2-5; tentative D call: TRBD2 (7 bases). Between the trimmed V and J ends, which lost 7 bases and 5 bases, there was a span of 17 bases. CDR3 length: 14 amino acids. Looked up from germline, CDR1 is MNHNY and CDR2 is SVGAGI (reference sequence). CDR3 sequence: CASTGPGRGETQYF. The CDR3 coding sequence is TGTGCCAGCACCGGACCAGGGAGGGGGGAGACCCAGTACTTC.

The chain carries TRBV29-1 and TRBJ2-4, with 7 bases identical to TRBD1. The CDR3 contains 14 residues. CDR1 is SQVTM and CDR2 is ANQGSEA in the germline V gene. V was pared by 7 bases and J by 1 base, with 7 bases of the junction left unmatched. Here the CDR3 reads CSASDRAAKNIQYF. The DNA of the CDR3 is TGCAGCGCCAGCGACAGGGCGGCCAAAAACATTCAGTACTTC.

This clone was recorded a few times. The chain links TRBV25-1 to TRBJ2-1, with TRBD1 matching 9 bases. Germline values: CDR1 MGHDK, CDR2 SYGVNS. CDR3 size: 15 residues. With 4 bases clipped from V and 7 bases from J, the junction kept 8 bases outside the gene matches. CDR3 region: CASSGGQGPQNEQFF. CDR3 nucleotides: TGTGCCAGCAGTGGAGGACAGGGGCCCCAGAATGAGCAGTTCTTC.

Details on this clone: Germline is not matched at one junction end, which may reflect a read error. The V gene is TRBV7-7, the J gene TRBJ2-7; TRBD2 aligns across 11 bases. The length of the CDR3 is 14 residues. CDR1 and CDR2 from the germline V gene are SSHAT and FNYEAQ (reference sequence). The CDR3 coding sequence is TGTGCTAGCAGCTCTACTAGCGGGAGCTACGAGCAGTACTTC. It codes for CASSSTSGSYEQYF.